Below, 26 T cell receptor beta chains from the same sample are listed, as sequenced in a study of TIL therapy for anti-PD-1-resistant metastatic lung cancer. The time point was: pre-treatment sample, taken before nivolumab and TIL therapy. The immunoSEQ assay was v3. The protocol was immunoSEQ multiplex PCR, while the TCRdb copy is restricted to in-frame clones and leaves out a portion. The repertoire holds about 45,000 clones, with roughly 78% as singletons. The specimen comprised blood, sampled at baseline. The receptors were gathered from a man in his sixties or seventies with non-small cell lung cancer.

This chain joins TRBV6-5 and TRBJ1-2, with 7 nucleotides matching TRBD1. The germline V gene has CDR1 MNHEY and CDR2 SVGAGI. The CDR3 is made up of 15 amino acids. The ends lost 3 bases at V and 0 bases at J; junction bases unmatched: 4. The CDR3 sequence: CASSYRDRSNYGYTF. In DNA, the CDR3 is TGTGCCAGCAGTTATCGGGACAGATCTAACTATGGCTACACCTTC.

This chain connects TRBV23-1 to TRBJ2-2; possibly TRBD1 for D (6 bases). TRBV23-1 is an open reading frame, and its role is uncertain. CDR3 length: 16 amino acids. V was trimmed by 4 bases and J by 7 bases, leaving 19 bases between them. CDR3 amino acids: CASSLPRARGSGELFF. As DNA, the CDR3 is TGCGCCAGCAGTCTCCCCAGGGCGAGGGGGAGCGGGGAGCTGTTTTTT.

The CDR3 DNA reads TGTGCCAGCAGAGCAACAGGGGTGGGGGAGCAGTACTTC. As protein: CASRATGVGEQYF. The chain carries TRBV7-9 and TRBJ2-7; 7 bases are shared with TRBD1. After removal of 6 bases from V and 7 bases from J, the junction contained 9 bases not matched to a gene. From germline, CDR1 is SEHNR and CDR2 FQNEAQ (reference sequence). The CDR3 is 13 amino acids.

On this clone: Other DNA sequences from this sample encode an identical CDR3 as well. This sequence joins TRBV9 and TRBJ1-3; no clear D gene. This CDR3 is built from 15 residues. The ends were cut back, 0 bases at V and 2 bases at J, with 9 bases in the middle. Germline V gene data show CDR1 as SGDLS and CDR2 as YYNGEE. CDR3 sequence: CASSVEGGTGNTIYF. The CDR3 region has the DNA TGTGCCAGCAGCGTAGAAGGTGGTACTGGAAACACCATATATTTT.

The chain carries TRBV5-1 and TRBJ2-2; 7 bases agree with TRBD1. Looked up from germline, CDR1 is SGHRS and CDR2 is YFSETQ. The CDR3 is 14 amino acids. The trim removed 4 bases at V and 5 bases at J, leaving 5 bases unmatched. CDR3 DNA: TGCGCCAGCAGCCAACGACAGGGAACCGGGGAGCTGTTTTTT. Amino acid sequence: CASSQRQGTGELFF.

The chain is built from TRBV20-1 and TRBJ1-1; a possible D gene is TRBD1 (5 bases). CDR1 and CDR2 from the germline V gene are DFQATT and SNEGSKA (reference sequence). This CDR3 contains 11 residues. V dropped 7 bases and J dropped 5 bases, with 11 bases sitting between them. For the CDR3, the DNA is TGCAGTGTTCTGGGGCGGACTGAAGCTTTCTTT. Its protein product is CSVLGRTEAFF.

This clone showed up just a few times. The chain uses TRBV5-1 and TRBJ1-1; D gene ambiguous. The V end lost 0 bases, the J end lost 1 base, and 7 bases lay between the germline ends. The V gene's germline CDR1 is SGHRS and CDR2 YFSETQ. This CDR3 spans 14 amino acids. As DNA, the CDR3 is TGCGCCAGCAGCTTGGTAGGTGGGAACACTGAAGCTTTCTTT. This encodes CASSLVGGNTEAFF.

This chain uses TRBV5-1 with TRBJ2-5; the match to TRBD2 covers 9 bases. The CDR3 sequence is 17 residues long. The junction had 12 bases not matched to a gene; V was cut back by 5 bases and J by 1 base. Germline-derived CDR1 and CDR2 are SGHRS and YFSETQ. The CDR3 reads CASSWGVREGRQETQYF. The CDR3 bases are TGCGCCAGCAGTTGGGGTGTGCGGGAGGGGCGCCAAGAGACCCAGTACTTC. Full variable domain (remainder filled in from reference TRBV5-1 and TRBJ2-5): KAGVTQTPRYLIKTRGQQVTLSCSPISGHRSVSWYQQTPGQGLQFLFEYFSETQRNKGNFPGRFSGRQFSNSRSEMNVSTLELGDSALYLCASSWGVREGRQETQYFGPGTRLLVL.

This clone has a single count. The chain uses TRBV25-1 and TRBJ2-7; no definite D call. CDR3 size: 12 residues. Trimming removed 5 bases at V and 2 bases at J, with 7 bases between. Germline-derived CDR1 and CDR2 are MGHDK and SYGVNS. The CDR3 sequence: CASSTNTYEQYF. As DNA, the CDR3 is TGTGCCAGCAGTACTAACACCTACGAGCAGTACTTC.

J is TRBJ1-6 and V is TRBV30, with 8 positions matching TRBD1. CDR1 and CDR2 (germline): GTSNPN, SVGIG (reference sequence). The CDR3 runs to 12 residues. V lost 5 bases to trimming and J lost 9 bases; unmatched junction nucleotides: 3. In nucleotides, the CDR3 is TGTGCCTGGGGACAGGGTGGTTCACCCCTCCACTTT. It specifies CAWGQGGSPLHF.

This clone was counted once. The rearrangement links TRBV19 to TRBJ2-1; D possibly corresponds to TRBD1 (6 bases). The CDR3 contains 15 residues. Germline CDR1 reads LNHDA; CDR2 reads SQIVND (reference sequence). The germline V and J ends were trimmed by 4 bases and 6 bases, with 16 bases remaining between them. Here the CDR3 reads CASSTSDRSSNEQFF. The CDR3 bases are TGTGCCAGTAGTACAAGTGACAGGTCAAGCAATGAGCAGTTCTTC. The full variable domain, in which reference TRBV19 and TRBJ2-1 provide the parts outside the CDR3, is DGGITQSPKYLFRKEGQNVTLSCEQNLNHDAMYWYRQDPGQGLRLIYYSQIVNDFQKGDIAEGYSVSREKKESFPLTVTSAQKNPTAFYLCASSTSDRSSNEQFFGPGTRLTVL.

This chain links TRBV5-1 with TRBJ2-1, with a weak D call TRBD2 (5 bases). CDR1 and CDR2 from the germline V gene are SGHRS and YFSETQ. The V and J ends lost 1 base and 7 bases respectively, with 15 bases between them. CDR3 size: 15 residues. CDR3 DNA: TGCGCCAGCAGCTTGTTCGGGGAACGTGAAAATGAGCAGTTCTTC. It is translated as CASSLFGERENEQFF. The whole variable domain, filled in from reference TRBV5-1 and TRBJ2-1, reads KAGVTQTPRYLIKTRGQQVTLSCSPISGHRSVSWYQQTPGQGLQFLFEYFSETQRNKGNFPGRFSGRQFSNSRSEMNVSTLELGDSALYLCASSLFGERENEQFFGPGTRLTVL.

This rearrangement joins TRBV11-2 to TRBJ2-2; D is uncertain. CDR3 length equals 16 residues. The V end lost 2 bases, the J end lost 0 bases, and 10 bases lay between the germline ends. Germline-derived CDR1 and CDR2 are SGHAT and FQNNGV. The CDR3 sequence: CASSLLGPANTGELFF. The DNA of the CDR3 is TGTGCCAGCAGCTTATTGGGCCCGGCGAACACCGGGGAGCTGTTTTTT.

The J gene is TRBJ2-3, the V gene TRBV28; TRBD2 agrees at 10 bases. Germline V gene data show CDR1 as MDHEN and CDR2 as SYDVKM. V was clipped by 4 bases and J by 2 bases; unmatched bases: 3. The CDR3 is 15 residues long. The CDR3 sequence: CASSSLAGYTDTQYF. The CDR3 DNA sequence: TGTGCCAGCAGTTCACTAGCGGGGTACACAGATACGCAGTATTTT. The complete variable domain, with remaining parts taken from reference TRBV28 and TRBJ2-3, reads DVKVTQSSRYLVKRTGEKVFLECVQDMDHENMFWYRQDPGLGLRLIYFSYDVKMKEKGDIPEGYSVSREKKERFSLILESASTNQTSMYLCASSSLAGYTDTQYFGPGTRLTVL.

There are a few counts of this clone. Here the CDR3 DNA reads TGTGCCAGCAGTGGGATACAGGAAAATCAGCCCCAGCATTTT. It translates to CASSGIQENQPQHF. This chain joins TRBV2 and TRBJ1-5, with D possibly TRBD1 on 5 matching bases. Germline V lookup: CDR1 SNHLY, CDR2 FYNNEI. The CDR3 totals 14 residues. Trimming left V 4 bases short and J 4 bases short, with 11 bases between.

The chain links TRBV28 to TRBJ1-1; 7 nucleotides agree with TRBD1. The V gene end was trimmed by 6 bases and the J gene end by 8 bases; junction bases not matched to a gene: 6. The CDR3 extends over 12 amino acids. Per the germline V gene, CDR1 is MDHEN and CDR2 is SYDVKM. In DNA form, the CDR3 reads TGTGCCAGCAGCCAACAGGGGCCGGAAGCTTTCTTT. Amino acid sequence: CASSQQGPEAFF.

The gene calls are TRBV11-2 and TRBJ2-1; 9 positions agree with TRBD2. Germline V CDR1 and CDR2: SGHAT, FQNNGV. CDR3 length: 17 amino acids. J lost 3 bases, V lost 1 base, and 7 bases had no gene match. CDR3 protein: CASSLGVREGLYNEQFF. The CDR3 DNA reads TGTGCCAGCAGCTTAGGTGTGCGGGAGGGCCTCTACAATGAGCAGTTCTTC. Full variable domain (outside the CDR3, taken from reference TRBV11-2 and TRBJ2-1): EAGVAQSPRYKIIEKRQSVAFWCNPISGHATLYWYQQILGQGPKLLIQFQNNGVVDDSQLPKDRFSAERLKGVDSTLKIQPAKLEDSAVYLCASSLGVREGLYNEQFFGPGTRLTVL.

For this clone: The same CDR3 also results from other DNA sequences found in this sample. V usage is TRBV9 and J usage is TRBJ2-7, with D perhaps matching TRBD2 (6 bases). V was shortened by 2 bases and J by 0 bases, with 9 bases between the two germline ends. This CDR3 has 14 residues. Germline loops: CDR1 SGDLS, CDR2 YYNGEE. The CDR3 nucleotides are TGTGCCAGCAGCGTCGGGAGTGGCTCCTACGAGCAGTACTTC. This encodes CASSVGSGSYEQYF.

This chain links TRBV6-5 with TRBJ2-5; D possibly corresponds to TRBD2 (5 bases). CDR3 length: 15 residues. Germline loops: CDR1 MNHEY, CDR2 SVGAGI. Trimming stripped 4 bases from V and 4 bases from J, with 16 bases between. The CDR3 region has the DNA TGTGCCAGCAGTTCGACCCCCCGGGAAGGAGAGACCCAGTACTTC. Residues: CASSSTPREGETQYF.

Here the CDR3 reads CASSSGSTYEQYF. The CDR3 DNA follows: TGCGCCAGCAGCTCCGGCAGTACCTACGAGCAGTACTTC. The chain recombines TRBV5-1 with TRBJ2-7; no firm D call. Looked up from germline, CDR1 is SGHRS and CDR2 is YFSETQ. This CDR3 has 13 residues. V gave up 3 bases and J gave up 2 bases, with 9 bases separating them.

The chain combines TRBV5-1 with TRBJ2-2, with 7 bases identical to TRBD2. The CDR3 consists of 16 residues. Germline V CDR1 and CDR2: SGHRS, YFSETQ. The V gene end was trimmed by 4 bases and the J gene end by 2 bases; junction bases not matched to a gene: 8. Here the CDR3 DNA reads TGCGCCAGCAGCGTCGGAGCGGGACCAAACACCGGGGAGCTGTTTTTT. Amino acids: CASSVGAGPNTGELFF.

This chain uses TRBV11-2 with TRBJ2-7; 9 positions match TRBD2. The germline gives CDR1 SGHAT, CDR2 FQNNGV. The V gene end was trimmed by 5 bases and the J gene end by 7 bases; junction bases not matched to a gene: 12. The CDR3 covers 15 residues. In DNA form, the CDR3 reads TGTGCCAGCAGCCCCGGGGCCACGCGGGGGGGAGAGCAGTACTTC. Its protein product is CASSPGATRGGEQYF.

The rearrangement joins TRBV7-2 to TRBJ1-6; D is possibly TRBD1 (5 bases). V was pared by 3 bases and J by 4 bases, with 16 bases between. This CDR3 region has 17 residues. Germline CDR1 and CDR2: SGHTA and FQGNSA. CDR3 sequence (DNA): TGTGCCAGCAGCTTTAGGGATTCAGGGTCTTATAATTCACCCCTCCACTTT. Residues: CASSFRDSGSYNSPLHF.

The rearrangement joins TRBV11-2 to TRBJ2-1; possibly TRBD2 for D (6 bases). The CDR3 totals 15 residues. From germline, CDR1 is SGHAT and CDR2 FQNNGV. Trimming pared 7 bases from V and 2 bases from J, leaving 15 bases between. The CDR3 loop is CASTRRTTPYNEQFF. For the CDR3, the DNA is TGTGCCAGCACCCGTAGGACTACACCCTACAATGAGCAGTTCTTC.

The chain combines TRBV29-1 with TRBJ1-2; 8 bases match TRBD1. V shed 4 bases, J shed 4 bases, and the junction held 8 bases outside the gene matches. The germline CDR1 and CDR2 sequences are SQVTM and ANQGSEA. The CDR3 contains 14 residues. The CDR3 region has the DNA TGCAGCGTTGCCTTTTCAGGGGGCGCCTATGGCTACACCTTC. This sequence encodes CSVAFSGGAYGYTF. The full variable domain, its missing parts supplied by reference TRBV29-1 and TRBJ1-2, is SAVISQKPSRDICQRGTSLTIQCQVDSQVTMMFWYRQQPGQSLTLIATANQGSEATYESGFVIDKFPISRPNLTFSTLTVSNMSPEDSSIYLCSVAFSGGAYGYTFGSGTRLTVV.

The chain joins TRBV7-9 to TRBJ2-1, with a weak D call TRBD2 (6 bases). Germline loops: CDR1 SEHNR, CDR2 FQNEAQ (reference sequence). This CDR3 is 16 amino acids long. Trimming removed 2 bases at V and 5 bases at J, with 16 bases between. In DNA form, the CDR3 reads TGTGCCAGCAGCTTACTAACGACGGGGACTCACAATGAGCAGTTCTTC. Encoded protein: CASSLLTTGTHNEQFF.